The 7 T cell receptor beta chains given below trace back to one sample, sequenced in a study of somatic mutations in cytotoxic T cells in rheumatoid arthritis. The repertoire was sequenced with immunoSEQ multiplex PCR; TCRdb's copy has only in-frame clones and lacks some. In the table there are 20,000 or so clones, approximately 80% of which are singletons. Source material: CD8+ T cells sorted from blood. The receptors originated from an adult with rheumatoid arthritis.

The V gene is TRBV4-3, the J gene TRBJ1-4; 7 bases align to TRBD1. Losses at the gene ends were 1 base for V and 7 bases for J; bases not matched to a gene: 3. Germline V gene lookup returns CDR1 LGHNA and CDR2 YSLEER. This CDR3 comprises 14 residues. CDR3 nucleotides: TGCGCCAGCAGCCAAGCAGGGGGTCTTGAAAAACTGTTTTTT. Its translation is CASSQAGGLEKLFF.

The chain couples TRBV19 to TRBJ2-3; 9 nucleotides agree with TRBD2. V dropped 1 base and J dropped 1; count of bases not matched to a gene: 6. This CDR3 has 17 residues. Germline lookup yields CDR1 LNHDA and CDR2 SQIVND (reference sequence). CDR3: CASSIVFPSGGTDTQYF. Written as DNA, the CDR3 is TGTGCCAGTAGTATAGTTTTTCCTAGCGGGGGCACAGATACGCAGTATTTT.

The rearrangement uses TRBV13 and TRBJ2-1, with 10 bases matching TRBD2. This CDR3 contains 17 residues. Germline V gene sequence: CDR1 PRHDT, CDR2 FYEKMQ (reference sequence). The V gene end was trimmed by 5 bases and the J gene end by 4 bases; junction bases not matched to a gene: 11. CDR3 region: CASSPHAGTSVYNEQFF. The CDR3 bases are TGTGCCAGCAGCCCGCACGCCGGGACTAGCGTTTACAATGAGCAGTTCTTC.

This sequence joins TRBV7-9 and TRBJ2-1, with D tentatively TRBD2 (5 bases). V was shortened by 4 bases and J by 0 bases, with 19 bases between the two germline ends. The CDR3 has 18 amino acids. Germline loops: CDR1 SEHNR, CDR2 FQNEAQ (reference sequence). CDR3: CASSSPGDYTDSYNEQFF. For the CDR3, the DNA is TGTGCCAGCAGCTCCCCCGGAGACTACACAGACTCCTACAATGAGCAGTTCTTC.

The CDR3 nucleotides are TGTGCCAGCAGCAAGACCGGGACGGCTAATGAAAAACTGTTTTTT. Protein sequence: CASSKTGTANEKLFF. V is TRBV13 and J is TRBJ1-4, with a weak D call TRBD1 (5 bases). Germline V gene lookup returns CDR1 PRHDT and CDR2 FYEKMQ (reference sequence). V was pared by 5 bases and J by 3 bases, with 13 bases between. This CDR3 is built from 15 residues. The full variable domain, completed using reference TRBV13 and TRBJ1-4, is AAGVIQSPRHLIKEKRETATLKCYPIPRHDTVYWYQQGPGQDPQFLISFYEKMQSDKGSIPDRFSAQQFSDYHSELNMSSLELGDSALYFCASSKTGTANEKLFFGSGTQLSVL.

The chain joins TRBV7-9 to TRBJ1-1; possible D gene TRBD1, 5 bases. Trimming took 7 bases from V and 5 from J, leaving 11 bases between them. This CDR3 spans 12 amino acids. The germline V gene has CDR1 SEHNR and CDR2 FQNEAQ (reference sequence). The CDR3 DNA follows: TGTGCCAGCACCTGGGGGGGGACTGAAGCTTTCTTT. It encodes CASTWGGTEAFF.

The chain links TRBV27 to TRBJ1-4, with D tentatively TRBD1 (5 bases). Germline CDR1 and CDR2: MNHEY and SMNVEV (reference sequence). V shed 5 bases and J shed 7 bases, with 14 bases lying between them. This CDR3 is 14 amino acids long. This chain's CDR3 is CASSTGTIGEKLFF. The CDR3 nucleotides read TGTGCCAGCAGTACCGGGACCATCGGTGAAAAACTGTTTTTT.